A selection of T cell receptor beta chains follows, all from one sample in a study of T cell responses to AZD1222 COVID-19 vaccine. Data came from immunoSEQ multiplex PCR; TCRdb stores just in-frame clones and leaves some out. The table has approximately 30,000 clones, around 92% seen once. Here the sequenced sample was peripheral blood, taken 28 days after the second AZD1222 dose. The receptor source for this set is an adult who received the AZD1222 COVID-19 vaccine. Both conserved end residues are part of each CDR3. D genes are given only for firm matches.

TRBV24-1 - CATGQINQPQHF
TRBV28 TRBD1 CASSPSHGTGAPRLFF
TRBV5-4 - CASNIRLGGRDEKLFF
TRBV9 - CASSVGGTHTGELFF
TRBV28 - CASSLDKYGYTF
TRBV21-1 - CASSKREREVSFF
TRBV9 TRBD1 CASSADRVLGSSYNEQFF
TRBV28 - CASHVGFSNQPQHF
TRBV10-3 - CAISESMGQGETQYF
TRBV5-8 TRBD1 CASSPGTDSSYEQYF
TRBV28 - CASSPDGSQPQHF